This TCR beta chain was retrieved from a study of blood T cells in healthy people across ages. Study-level points and caveats: Higher diversity and more naive CD4+ cells were features of long-lived donors, compared to aged donors. Estimated diversity across one million T cells was deemed an underestimate. Observed TCR beta diversity per million T cells went down as age went up. This fall followed a roughly linear course with age.

As regards this clonotype: Its antigen is undetermined.

The use of a sample-barcoded 5' primer and a J-beta primer mix characterized a second PCR of about 6 to 12 cycles. Per sample, CDR3-containing paired-end reads numbered at least 2.5 million. TCRdb re-called the 5' RACE reads with MiXCR, one entry per CDR3 protein. The top ten clones hold roughly 3.7% of a sample with 550,000 to 800,000 distinct CDR3 sequences, under 25% of them seen once. Germline values: CDR1 MGHRA, CDR2 YSYEKL. V was clipped by 6 bases and J by 5 bases, with 20 bases between them. The CDR3 extends over 16 amino acids. The chain recombines TRBV4-1 with TRBJ1-5; the D is unclear. Source material: blood. This TCR was sampled from a man between 65 and 85 years old in good health. This CDR3 reads CASRDEAAGLDQPQHF. In DNA, the CDR3 is TGCGCCAGCAGGGACGAGGCGGCAGGCCTCGATCAGCCCCAGCATTTT.